These 2 T cell receptor beta chains share one sample of origin, sequenced in a study of PD-1 blockade in classical Hodgkin lymphoma. Here immunoSEQ multiplex PCR was the method, and the copy in TCRdb shows in-frame clones only, minus some. The sample yields about 7,700 clones, roughly 88% seen once. Following autologous stem cell transplantation, relapse occurred in every patient, and exposure to brentuximab vedotin varied. Magnetic negative selection served to purify CD4+ T cells out of PBMCs that had been thawed. The sequencing used CD4+ T cells from blood, collected at baseline. Every receptor here comes from a human donor with classical Hodgkin lymphoma.

The chain carries TRBV10-1 and TRBJ1-2; D uncertain. Germline V gene lookup returns CDR1 WNHNN and CDR2 SYGVQD (reference sequence). V was shortened by 5 bases and J by 4 bases, with 11 bases between the two germline ends. The CDR3 has 13 residues. The CDR3 loop reads CASSSDAPYGYTF. CDR3 nucleotide sequence: TGCGCCAGCAGTTCGGACGCCCCCTATGGCTACACCTTC.

The V call is TRBV19, the J call TRBJ2-3; 7 bases agree with TRBD2. Germline V gene lookup returns CDR1 LNHDA and CDR2 SQIVND (reference sequence). V was pared by 3 bases and J by 9 bases, with 9 bases of the junction left unmatched. This CDR3 region has 14 residues. The CDR3 sequence is CASSIGREAETQYF. The CDR3 DNA follows: TGTGCCAGTAGTATCGGTCGGGAGGCGGAGACGCAGTATTTT.